This T cell receptor (beta chain) was obtained from a study of technical replicates of blood from several donors (dated by TCRdb to about 2017). The CDR3 runs 16 amino acids, cysteine and phenylalanine included. The DNA shown is the 48-base CDR3, in frame from base 1. The germline V gene (reference sequence) specifies SGHNT as CDR1 and YYREEE as CDR2. For this chain, trimming is 4 bases at the V end and 1 base at the J end, and the number of junction bases without a gene match is 9. Libraries were constructed by the immunoSEQ multiplex PCR assay. TCRdb limited this immuneACCESS table to in-frame rearrangements with V and J called. A share of clones is missing; checked studies link under half to unresolved V genes, and the rest is unexplained. Recorded for this sample are about 80,000 clones; 97% of them occurred a single time. The top ten constitute less than 0.2% of the sample. This clone has more than one count but fewer than ten. This clone's antigen is unknown. Per-base qualities were not stored, and no clone one base away is much larger.

Sequenced: T cells isolated from PBMCs. This receptor was identified in a human donor in good health. The chain links TRBV5-4 with TRBJ1-1; 8 middle bases align to TRBD1. In nucleotides, the sequence is TGTGCCAGCAGCCCAATACCGGGACAGGAGAACACTGAAGCTTTCTTT. It specifies CASSPIPGQENTEAFF.